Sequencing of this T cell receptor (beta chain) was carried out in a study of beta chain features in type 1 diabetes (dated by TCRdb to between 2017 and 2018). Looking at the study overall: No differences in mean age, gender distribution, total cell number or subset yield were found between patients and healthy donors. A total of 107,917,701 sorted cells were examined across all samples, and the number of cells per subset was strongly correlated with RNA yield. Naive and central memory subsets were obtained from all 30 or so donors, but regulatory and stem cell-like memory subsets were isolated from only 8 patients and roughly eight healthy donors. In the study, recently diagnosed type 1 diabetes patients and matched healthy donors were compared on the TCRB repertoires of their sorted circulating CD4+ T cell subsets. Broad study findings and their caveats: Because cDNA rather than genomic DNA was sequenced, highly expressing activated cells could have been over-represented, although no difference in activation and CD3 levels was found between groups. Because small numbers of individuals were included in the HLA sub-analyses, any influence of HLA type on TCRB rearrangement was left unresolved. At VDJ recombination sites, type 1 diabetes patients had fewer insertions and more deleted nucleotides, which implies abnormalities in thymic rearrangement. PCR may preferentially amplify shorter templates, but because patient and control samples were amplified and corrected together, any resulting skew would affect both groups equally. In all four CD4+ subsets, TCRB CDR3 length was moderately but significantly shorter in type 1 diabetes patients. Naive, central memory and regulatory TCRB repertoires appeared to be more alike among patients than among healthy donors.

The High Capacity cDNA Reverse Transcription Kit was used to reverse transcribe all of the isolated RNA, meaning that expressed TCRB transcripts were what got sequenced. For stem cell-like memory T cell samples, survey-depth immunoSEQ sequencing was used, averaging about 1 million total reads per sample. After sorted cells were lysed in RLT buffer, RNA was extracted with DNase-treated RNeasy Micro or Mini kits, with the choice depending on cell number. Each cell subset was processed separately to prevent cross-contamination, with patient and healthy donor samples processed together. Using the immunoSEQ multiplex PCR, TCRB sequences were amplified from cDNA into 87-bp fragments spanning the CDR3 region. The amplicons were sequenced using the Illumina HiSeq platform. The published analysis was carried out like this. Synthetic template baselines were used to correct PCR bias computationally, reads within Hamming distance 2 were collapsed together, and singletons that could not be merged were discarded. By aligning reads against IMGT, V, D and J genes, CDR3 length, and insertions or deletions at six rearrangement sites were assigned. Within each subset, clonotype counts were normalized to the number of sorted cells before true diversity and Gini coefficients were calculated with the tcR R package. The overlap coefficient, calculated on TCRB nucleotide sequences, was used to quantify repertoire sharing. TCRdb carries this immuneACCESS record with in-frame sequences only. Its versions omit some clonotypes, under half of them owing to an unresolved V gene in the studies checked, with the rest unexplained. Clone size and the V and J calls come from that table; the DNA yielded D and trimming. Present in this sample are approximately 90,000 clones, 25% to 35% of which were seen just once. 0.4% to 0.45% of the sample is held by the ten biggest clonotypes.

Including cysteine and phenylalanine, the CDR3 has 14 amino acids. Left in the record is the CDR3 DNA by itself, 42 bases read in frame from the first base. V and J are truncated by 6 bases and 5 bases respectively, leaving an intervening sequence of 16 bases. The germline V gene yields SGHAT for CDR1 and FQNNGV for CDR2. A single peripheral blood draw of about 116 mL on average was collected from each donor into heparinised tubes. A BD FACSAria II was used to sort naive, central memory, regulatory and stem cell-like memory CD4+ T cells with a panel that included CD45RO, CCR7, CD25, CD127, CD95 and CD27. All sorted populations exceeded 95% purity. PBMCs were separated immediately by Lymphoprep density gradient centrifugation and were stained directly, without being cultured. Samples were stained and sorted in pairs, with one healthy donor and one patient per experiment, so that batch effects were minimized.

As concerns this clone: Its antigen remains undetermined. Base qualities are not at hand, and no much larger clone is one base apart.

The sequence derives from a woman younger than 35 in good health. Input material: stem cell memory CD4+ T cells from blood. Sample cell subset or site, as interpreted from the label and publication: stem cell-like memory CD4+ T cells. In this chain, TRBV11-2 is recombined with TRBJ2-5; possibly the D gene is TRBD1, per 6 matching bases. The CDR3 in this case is CASSVTGNTETQYF. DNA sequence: TGTGCCAGCAGTGTCACAGGGAACACGGAGACCCAGTACTTC. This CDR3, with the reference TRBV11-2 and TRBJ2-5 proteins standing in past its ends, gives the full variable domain EAGVAQSPRYKIIEKRQSVAFWCNPISGHATLYWYQQILGQGPKLLIQFQNNGVVDDSQLPKDRFSAERLKGVDSTLKIQPAKLEDSAVYLCASSVTGNTETQYFGPGTRLLVL.